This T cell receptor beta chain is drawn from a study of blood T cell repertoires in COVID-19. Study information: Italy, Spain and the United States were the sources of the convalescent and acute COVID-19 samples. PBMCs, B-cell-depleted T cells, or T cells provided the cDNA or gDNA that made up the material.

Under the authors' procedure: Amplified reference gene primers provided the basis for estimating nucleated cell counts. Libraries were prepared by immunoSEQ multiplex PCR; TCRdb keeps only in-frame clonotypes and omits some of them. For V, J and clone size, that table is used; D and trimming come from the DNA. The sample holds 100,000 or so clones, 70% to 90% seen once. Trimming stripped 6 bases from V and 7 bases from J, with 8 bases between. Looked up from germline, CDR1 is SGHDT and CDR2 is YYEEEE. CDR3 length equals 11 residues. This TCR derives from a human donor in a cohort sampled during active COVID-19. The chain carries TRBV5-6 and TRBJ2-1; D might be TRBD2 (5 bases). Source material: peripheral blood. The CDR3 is CASTWRNEQFF. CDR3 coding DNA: TGTGCCAGCACGTGGAGGAATGAGCAGTTCTTC.